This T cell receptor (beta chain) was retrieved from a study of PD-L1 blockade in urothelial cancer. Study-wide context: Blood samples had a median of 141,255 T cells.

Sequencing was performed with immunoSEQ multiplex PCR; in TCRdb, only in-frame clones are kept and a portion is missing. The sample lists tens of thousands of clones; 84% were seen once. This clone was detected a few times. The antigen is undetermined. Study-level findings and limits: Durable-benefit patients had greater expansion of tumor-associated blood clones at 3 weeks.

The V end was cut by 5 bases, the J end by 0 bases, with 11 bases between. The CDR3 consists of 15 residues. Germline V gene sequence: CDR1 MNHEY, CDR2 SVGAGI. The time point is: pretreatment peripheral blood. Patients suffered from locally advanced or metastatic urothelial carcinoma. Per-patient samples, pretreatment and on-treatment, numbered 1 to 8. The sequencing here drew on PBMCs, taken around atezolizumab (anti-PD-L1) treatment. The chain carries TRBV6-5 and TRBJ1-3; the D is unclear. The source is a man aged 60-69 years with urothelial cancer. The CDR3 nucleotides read TGTGCCAGCAGTCCGACGGGGAGCTCTGGAAACACCATATATTTT. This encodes CASSPTGSSGNTIYF.